Below are 25 T cell receptor beta chains sequenced from a single sample in a study of cytomegalovirus exposure and HLA in healthy donors. A multiplex PCR was run with 60 Vbeta primers and 13 Jbeta primers. Repertoires were generated with immunoSEQ multiplex PCR, while TCRdb's copy carries only in-frame clones and drops some. The sample holds some 180,000 clones; roughly 9.5% are singletons and the top ten take roughly 1.4%. Sequencing was performed on PBMCs. The receptors stem from a woman aged 25 to 39 in good health and CMV-seropositive.

This clone was found a few times. The chain couples TRBV6-4 to TRBJ1-2, with 9 bases matching TRBD1. This CDR3 has 16 residues. The junction had 10 bases not matched to a gene; V was cut back by 3 bases and J by 5 bases. Germline CDR1 reads MRHNA; CDR2 reads SNTAGT. The CDR3 loop reads CASSEGQGLGLYGYTF. CDR3 coding DNA: TGTGCCAGCAGTGAGGGACAGGGTCTTGGTCTATATGGCTACACCTTC.

The chain employs TRBV15 and TRBJ2-3, with unresolved D. The CDR3 loop spans 12 amino acids. V lost 3 bases and J 3 bases, leaving 4 bases between the germline ends. Germline V gene data show CDR1 as LNHNV and CDR2 as YYDKDF (reference sequence). CDR3 residues: CATSSSTDTQYF. The DNA for the CDR3 is TGTGCCACCAGCAGTAGTACAGATACGCAGTATTTT.

Only a few counts were recorded for this clone. This rearrangement joins TRBV7-2 to TRBJ2-5; TRBD1 might be the D (7 bases). V lost 6 bases to trimming and J lost 2 bases, with 13 bases between them. The germline V gene encodes CDR1 SGHTA and CDR2 FQGNSA. The CDR3 is 14 residues long. CDR3 loop: CASSLTGRQETQYF. The CDR3 DNA reads as TGTGCCAGCAGTCTGACAGGGAGGCAAGAGACCCAGTACTTC.

In its sample, this clone was seen a few times. CDR3 nucleotide sequence: TGTGCCAGCAATGCGGTCTATGGCTACACCTTC. Protein product: CASNAVYGYTF. The rearrangement uses TRBV2 and TRBJ1-2; no clear D gene. V lost 7 bases and J 4 bases, leaving 7 bases between the germline ends. The CDR3 has 11 residues. The germline gives CDR1 SNHLY, CDR2 FYNNEI. The full variable domain, rest sourced from reference TRBV2 and TRBJ1-2, is EPEVTQTPSHQVTQMGQEVILRCVPISNHLYFYWYRQILGQKVEFLVSFYNNEISEKSEIFDDQFSVERPDGSNFTLKIRSTKLEDSAMYFCASNAVYGYTFGSGTRLTVV.

The DNA for the CDR3 is TGTGCCAGTAGCTCCAGGGGGCAACTCAGACCCCTCCACTTT. Residues: CASSSRGQLRPLHF. The chain links TRBV19 to TRBJ1-6; 8 bases align to TRBD1. V trimming: 6 bases; J trimming: 12 bases; junction bases outside the gene matches: 10. This CDR3 has 14 amino acids. Germline assignment: CDR1 LNHDA and CDR2 SQIVND (reference sequence).

This clone was picked up a small number of times. The chain carries TRBV19 and TRBJ1-1; the D gene is possibly TRBD1 (5 bases). The CDR3 totals 15 residues. Germline V gives CDR1 LNHDA, CDR2 SQIVND (reference sequence). Deletions cut 0 bases from V and 4 bases from J, with 12 bases between. The CDR3 nucleotides read TGTGCCAGTAGTATAGACCTAGACGGGGGCACTGAAGCTTTCTTT. Translating gives CASSIDLDGGTEAFF.

This chain uses TRBV27 with TRBJ2-7, with D maybe TRBD2 (6 bases). V lost 6 bases and J lost 1, with 10 bases in between. From germline, CDR1 is MNHEY and CDR2 SMNVEV (reference sequence). The length of the CDR3 is 13 residues. This CDR3 reads CASRKTSSYEQYF. CDR3 DNA sequence: TGTGCCAGCAGGAAGACTAGTTCCTACGAGCAGTACTTC.

This clone was found a few times. The CDR3 DNA is TGTGCCAGCACCGATCCGGGGAGAGGCTATGGCTACACCTTC. It is translated as CASTDPGRGYGYTF. The V gene is TRBV5-6, the J gene TRBJ1-2, with unresolved D. Germline CDR1 reads SGHDT; CDR2 reads YYEEEE. Trimming removed 6 bases from V and 4 bases from J, with 16 bases in between. This CDR3 is built from 14 residues.

This clone was observed a few times. The chain has TRBV6-5 and TRBJ2-2; D is unresolved. CDR1 and CDR2 from the germline V gene are MNHEY and SVGAGI. This CDR3 has 13 amino acids. Trimming left V 6 bases short and J 1 base short, with 6 bases between. The CDR3 is CASSLWNTGELFF. Here the CDR3 DNA reads TGTGCCAGCAGCCTGTGGAACACCGGGGAGCTGTTTTTT.

The chain carries TRBV5-1 and TRBJ1-5; D is uncertain. CDR1 and CDR2 from the germline V gene are SGHRS and YFSETQ. Trimming removed 0 bases at V and 6 bases at J, with 10 bases between. The length of the CDR3 is 14 residues. Here the CDR3 DNA reads TGCGCCAGCAGCTTGGGTGTGCTCGGTCAGCCCCAGCATTTT. Protein: CASSLGVLGQPQHF.

The V call is TRBV19, the J call TRBJ2-7; D perhaps matches TRBD1 (6 bases). V gave up 3 bases and J gave up 5 bases, with 14 bases separating them. This CDR3 comprises 14 residues. CDR1 and CDR2 from the germline V gene are LNHDA and SQIVND (reference sequence). The CDR3 DNA sequence: TGTGCCAGTAGTATGGACCGGGACACGGACGAGCAGTACTTC. Its translation: CASSMDRDTDEQYF.

This clone was observed a handful of times. The chain employs TRBV18 and TRBJ2-5; possibly TRBD2 for D (6 bases). In germline, CDR1 is KGHSH, CDR2 LQKENI. The CDR3 has 14 residues. Trimming shortened V by 2 bases and J by 0 bases, and 7 bases separated the two germline ends. Here the CDR3 reads CASSPAGNQETQYF. Here the CDR3 DNA reads TGTGCCAGCTCACCAGCGGGGAACCAAGAGACCCAGTACTTC.

This clone was detected only a few times. The rearrangement uses TRBV21-1 and TRBJ1-5; the DNA was not used to check the table's D call, TRBD1. TRBV21-1 has pseudogene status. CDR3 length equals 17 residues. CDR3 region: CASSARCEGASNQPQHF. The CDR3 DNA follows: TGTGCCAGCAGCGCCCGATGCGAGGGGGCAAGCAATCAGCCCCAGCATTTT.

This clone was recorded a few times. This chain links TRBV2 with TRBJ2-1, with 7 nucleotides matching TRBD2. Germline V CDR1 and CDR2: SNHLY, FYNNEI. The CDR3 totals 15 residues. Germline trimming cut 7 bases from V and 6 bases from J; bases unmatched to any gene: 12. The CDR3 reads CASTRREGPSNEQFF. CDR3 DNA: TGTGCCAGCACTCGGAGGGAGGGCCCGAGCAATGAGCAGTTCTTC.

CDR3 residues: CASSIGGAGVEQFF. The DNA for the CDR3 is TGTGCCAGTAGTATTGGAGGAGCGGGAGTTGAGCAGTTCTTC. The chain links TRBV19 to TRBJ2-1; 8 bases fit TRBD2. Germline V gene data show CDR1 as LNHDA and CDR2 as SQIVND (reference sequence). Trimming took 3 bases from V and 9 from J; bases not matched to a gene: 7. CDR3 length: 14 residues.

The rearrangement uses TRBV7-8 and TRBJ1-1; D uncertain. Germline-derived CDR1 and CDR2 are SGHVS and FQNEAQ. V dropped 2 bases and J dropped 0 bases, with 10 bases sitting between them. There are 15 residues in the CDR3. This CDR3 is CASSLRPDMNTEAFF. The CDR3 DNA follows: TGTGCCAGCAGCTTACGCCCAGACATGAACACTGAAGCTTTCTTT.

This clone was counted a few times. V usage is TRBV5-1 and J usage is TRBJ2-3; D gene unclear. Germline CDR1 and CDR2: SGHRS and YFSETQ. The CDR3 is made up of 14 amino acids. V was pared by 0 bases and J by 4 bases, with 9 bases between. Written as DNA, the CDR3 is TGCGCCAGCAGCTTGGTGGCAGGCGCAGATACGCAGTATTTT. Its protein is CASSLVAGADTQYF.

This clone was seen repeatedly, ten times or more. This chain uses TRBV23-1 with TRBJ2-1, with TRBD1 as a possible D gene (6 bases). TRBV23-1 carries the ORF label, with uncertain function. Trimming pared 0 bases from V and 5 bases from J, leaving 8 bases between. The CDR3 runs 14 residues. DNA of the CDR3: TGCGCCAGCAGTCAATCGGACAGCCACAATGAGCAGTTCTTC. As protein: CASSQSDSHNEQFF.

This clone has more than one count but fewer than ten. The chain recombines TRBV11-2 with TRBJ2-2; D is ambiguous. The V gene lost 2 bases and the J gene lost 0 bases, with 4 bases spanning the gap. CDR1 is SGHAT and CDR2 is FQNNGV in the germline V gene. The CDR3 is 14 residues long. For the CDR3, the DNA is TGTGCCAGCAGCTTACTCCCGAACACCGGGGAGCTGTTTTTT. As protein: CASSLLPNTGELFF.

This clone was seen more than once but under ten times. The chain couples TRBV29-1 to TRBJ2-1; D might be TRBD2 (6 bases). The CDR3 spans 15 residues. Between the trimmed V and J ends, which lost 2 bases and 3 bases, there was a span of 14 bases. CDR1 and CDR2 (germline): SQVTM, ANQGSEA. The CDR3 protein is CSVERRPAGYNEQFF. The CDR3, as DNA: TGCAGCGTTGAAAGGCGCCCAGCGGGCTACAATGAGCAGTTCTTC.

This chain links TRBV5-1 with TRBJ2-3; 7 bases match TRBD2. The germline V gene has CDR1 SGHRS and CDR2 YFSETQ. The CDR3 sequence is 18 residues long. With V trimmed by 0 bases and J by 0 bases, 10 bases remained unmatched. This CDR3 is CASSLAMAGAYSTDTQYF. The CDR3 nucleotides read TGCGCCAGCAGCTTGGCAATGGCGGGAGCGTATAGCACAGATACGCAGTATTTT.

V gene TRBV6-1 combines with J gene TRBJ1-2; 8 bases line up with TRBD1. The germline V gene encodes CDR1 MNHNS and CDR2 SASEGT. With V trimmed by 2 bases and J by 1 base, 9 bases remained unmatched. The CDR3 runs 17 residues. CDR3 protein: CASSEQGALLFNYGYTF. The CDR3 bases are TGTGCCAGCAGTGAACAGGGGGCCCTACTTTTTAACTATGGCTACACCTTC.

This clone was seen more than once but under ten times. V and J are TRBV6-5 and TRBJ2-5; D is ambiguous. The CDR3 spans 12 residues. The V end was cut by 4 bases, the J end by 1 base, with 4 bases between. Germline-derived CDR1 and CDR2 are MNHEY and SVGAGI. Here the CDR3 DNA reads TGTGCCAGCAGTTCGTTCCAAGAGACCCAGTACTTC. Its protein product is CASSSFQETQYF.

This clone was detected only a few times. This sequence joins TRBV19 and TRBJ1-5; no reliable D call. CDR1 is LNHDA and CDR2 is SQIVND in the germline V gene (reference sequence). The germline V and J ends were trimmed by 1 base and 2 bases, with 12 bases remaining between them. This CDR3 has 16 residues. Here the CDR3 DNA reads TGTGCCAGTAGTATAGGTGAGGCAACTGGCAATCAGCCCCAGCATTTT. It specifies CASSIGEATGNQPQHF. Combining the CDR3 with reference TRBV19 and TRBJ1-5 gives the whole variable domain DGGITQSPKYLFRKEGQNVTLSCEQNLNHDAMYWYRQDPGQGLRLIYYSQIVNDFQKGDIAEGYSVSREKKESFPLTVTSAQKNPTAFYLCASSIGEATGNQPQHFGDGTRLSIL.

This sequence joins TRBV11-3 and TRBJ2-1; D remains unclear. The germline V gene has CDR1 SGHNT and CDR2 YENEEA. V lost 0 bases, J lost 8 bases, and 5 bases lay in between. CDR3 length equals 12 residues. The CDR3 protein is CASSLDPYEQFF. CDR3 in DNA: TGTGCCAGCAGCTTAGATCCTTATGAGCAGTTCTTC.